This record looks at one T cell receptor beta chain sequence and its context. The antigen remains unidentified. Other nucleotide sequences in the sample specify the same CDR3. The record originates from a study of shared clonotypes between healthy human individuals. Sequencing was performed with immunoSEQ multiplex PCR; in TCRdb, only in-frame clones are kept and a portion is missing. The sample holds more than 500,000 clones; 95% to 97% are singletons and the top ten take about 0.059%. General study points: Only blood was sampled, and tissue TCR repertoires likely differ from blood ones. Among the subsets, naive ones generally showed larger estimated richness than memory ones.

V lost 4 bases to trimming and J lost 2 bases, with 9 bases between them. The CDR3 sequence is 13 residues long. Germline V gene data show CDR1 as MDHEN and CDR2 as SYDVKM. The source is a woman in her 30s in good health. Sequencing was done on a sample of naive CD4+ T cells sorted from blood. Subset defined: CD45RA+ positively selected. V usage is TRBV28 and J usage is TRBJ2-7; D possibly matches TRBD1 or TRBD2 (5 bases each). The CDR3 bases are TGTGCCAGCAGTTCGGGGACCACCTACGAGCAGTACTTC. Residues: CASSSGTTYEQYF.